These 25 T cell receptor beta chains were all obtained from the same sample, sequenced in a study of T-cell memory formation after mild COVID-19. TCRdb redid the calling of the 5' RACE reads with MiXCR, one entry per CDR3 protein. Of nearly 200,000 distinct CDR3 sequences detected, about a sixth appear once; the ten largest clones hold around 2.4%. The specimen sequenced was PBMCs or a T cell subset sorted from them (not recorded which). These receptors all stem from an adult woman who had mild COVID-19 (a few samples of this study predate the infection). Cell type and time point are not known.

This clonotype was seen a handful of times. The chain has TRBV19 and TRBJ2-6; D might be TRBD2 (6 bases). Germline V gives CDR1 LNHDA, CDR2 SQIVND (reference sequence). V lost 0 bases and J 0 bases, leaving 9 bases between the germline ends. The CDR3 extends over 17 amino acids. CDR3 DNA sequence: TGTGCCAGTAGTATAGATCGCGGGGTCTCTGGGGCCAACGTCCTGACTTTC. This sequence encodes CASSIDRGVSGANVLTF.

This clonotype was detected a few times. The chain couples TRBV5-4 to TRBJ1-6; D ambiguous. The germline V and J ends were trimmed by 3 bases and 10 bases, with 14 bases remaining between them. The CDR3 runs 14 residues. The germline CDR1 and CDR2 sequences are SGHNT and YYREEE (reference sequence). The CDR3 is CASSYRALGSPLHF. The CDR3 DNA is TGTGCCAGCAGCTACCGGGCTCTGGGGTCACCCCTCCACTTT.

This clonotype has just a few counts. The chain carries TRBV11-2 and TRBJ2-5; D is ambiguous. The CDR3 has 15 residues. The germline gives CDR1 SGHAT, CDR2 FQNNGV. Trimming stripped 1 base from V and 5 bases from J, with 14 bases between. DNA of the CDR3: TGTGCCAGCAGCTTAGGCCAGCTTAGTTGGGAGACCCAGTACTTC. Translating gives CASSLGQLSWETQYF.

This clonotype has a handful of counts. DNA of the CDR3: TGTGCCAGCAGACCACGACTAGCGGGAGTCTACGAGCAGTACTTC. It codes for CASRPRLAGVYEQYF. V is TRBV6-4 and J is TRBJ2-7; the match to TRBD2 covers 12 bases. The CDR3 has 15 residues. CDR1 and CDR2 (germline): MRHNA, SNTAGT. The V segment lost 6 bases and the J segment 3 bases; nucleotides outside the gene matches: 6.

In its sample, this clonotype was seen many times. This rearrangement joins TRBV5-1 to TRBJ2-2; 8 bases map to TRBD2. The CDR3 length is 16 residues. The germline V gene has CDR1 SGHRS and CDR2 YFSETQ. V lost 0 bases to trimming and J lost 5 bases; unmatched junction nucleotides: 6. The CDR3 region has the DNA TGCGCCAGCAGCTTGGCGGCTGCGGGAGGAACCGGGGAGCTGTTTTTT. Its protein product is CASSLAAAGGTGELFF.

The V call is TRBV7-6, the J call TRBJ2-7; D uncertain. With 3 bases removed from V and 2 bases from J, the gap between germline ends came to 8 bases. CDR1 and CDR2 from the germline V gene are SGHVS and FNYEAQ. This CDR3 is built from 13 residues. The CDR3: CASSLDGTYEQYF. In DNA form, the CDR3 reads TGTGCCAGCAGCTTGGACGGTACCTACGAGCAGTACTTC.

The chain uses TRBV24-1 and TRBJ2-1; 10 bases map to TRBD2. V trimming: 4 bases; J trimming: 2 bases; junction bases outside the gene matches: 16. Per the germline V gene, CDR1 is KGHDR and CDR2 is SFDVKD. The CDR3 is made up of 20 amino acids. The DNA of the CDR3 is TGTGCCACCAGTGACCCCCTCGGACAGCAGCGGGAGGGCCCCTACAATGAGCAGTTCTTC. It encodes CATSDPLGQQREGPYNEQFF.

Ten or more counts support this clonotype. The rearrangement links TRBV7-3 to TRBJ2-7; no clear D gene. Per germline, CDR1 SGHTA and CDR2 FQGTGA. This CDR3 spans 13 amino acids. The V end was cut by 5 bases, the J end by 5 bases, with 13 bases between. The CDR3 loop reads CASSRSEIHEQYF. As DNA, the CDR3 is TGTGCCAGCAGCCGCTCGGAGATCCACGAGCAGTACTTC. Drawing the rest from reference TRBV7-3 and TRBJ2-7, the complete variable domain is GAGVSQTPSNKVTEKGKYVELRCDPISGHTALYWYRQSLGQGPEFLIYFQGTGAADDSGLPNDRFFAVRPEGSVSTLKIQRTERGDSAVYLCASSRSEIHEQYFGPGTRLTVT.

The CDR3 DNA follows: TGTGCCAGCAGCTCAGAGGGCAGGCAGGTCGTGGAGCTGTTTTTT. Protein: CASSSEGRQVVELFF. The rearrangement links TRBV9 to TRBJ2-2; D possibly corresponds to TRBD2 (5 bases). Looked up from germline, CDR1 is SGDLS and CDR2 is YYNGEE. The CDR3 is 15 residues long. The germline V and J ends were trimmed by 4 bases and 10 bases, with 20 bases remaining between them. Drawing the rest from reference TRBV9 and TRBJ2-2, the complete variable domain is DSGVTQTPKHLITATGQRVTLRCSPRSGDLSVYWYQQSLDQGLQFLIQYYNGEERAKGNILERFSAQQFPDLHSELNLSSLELGDSALYFCASSSEGRQVVELFFGEGSRLTVL.

This sequence joins TRBV12-3 or TRBV12-4 and TRBJ1-2; the D gene is possibly TRBD1 (5 bases). With 1 base removed from V and 1 base from J, the gap between germline ends came to 10 bases. The CDR3 is made up of 15 amino acids. The CDR3 region has the DNA TGTGCCAGCAGTTTAGGACAGACTCGTAACTATGGCTACACCTTC. Translated: CASSLGQTRNYGYTF.

This clonotype was counted at least ten times. The chain is built from TRBV20-1 and TRBJ2-7; possible D gene TRBD2, 6 bases. CDR1 DFQATT and CDR2 SNEGSKA come from the germline V gene (reference sequence). The CDR3 covers 14 residues. The CDR3, as DNA: TGCAGATCCTCTAGCGCATATAGCTCCTACGAGCAGTACTTC. Protein product: CRSSSAYSSYEQYF.

This clonotype was picked up a small number of times. The rearrangement links TRBV12-3 or TRBV12-4 to TRBJ2-2; 8 positions agree with TRBD1. The CDR3 extends over 15 amino acids. The ends lost 3 bases at V and 3 bases at J; junction bases unmatched: 3. In nucleotides, the CDR3 is TGTGCCAGCAGTTTCAGGGGGCCTTACACCGGGGAGCTGTTTTTT. Its protein product is CASSFRGPYTGELFF.

The rearrangement joins TRBV3-1 to TRBJ1-5; unclear D gene. V lost 5 bases and J lost 0, with 11 bases in between. The germline CDR1 and CDR2 sequences are LGHDT and YNNKEL (reference sequence). The length of the CDR3 is 15 residues. The CDR3: CASSYGPGSNQPQHF. The CDR3, as DNA: TGTGCCAGCAGCTACGGGCCCGGTAGCAATCAGCCCCAGCATTTT.

The chain has TRBV11-2 and TRBJ1-1; 8 nucleotides match TRBD1. Per the germline V gene, CDR1 is SGHAT and CDR2 is FQNNGV. J gave up 12 bases and V 1 base, and 7 bases lay outside the gene matches. This CDR3 has 13 residues. The CDR3 sequence: CASSLGATGEPFF. Here the CDR3 DNA reads TGTGCCAGCAGCTTAGGTGCGACAGGGGAGCCTTTCTTT.

This chain connects TRBV30 to TRBJ1-1, with TRBD1 identical over 7 bases. The CDR3 runs 11 residues. Trimming removed 3 bases from V and 11 bases from J; junction bases left unmatched: 6. The germline V gene has CDR1 GTSNPN and CDR2 SVGIG (reference sequence). The CDR3 here is CAWRGGRGAFF. CDR3 sequence (DNA): TGTGCCTGGAGGGGTGGCAGGGGGGCTTTCTTT.

Only a few counts were recorded for this clonotype. The rearrangement links TRBV5-6 to TRBJ1-5; D gene unclear. The CDR3 runs to 16 residues. Trimming cost V 1 base and J 0 bases, with 11 bases left between them. Germline CDR1 and CDR2: SGHDT and YYEEEE. CDR3 protein: CASSLRPTDSNQPQHF. The CDR3, as DNA: TGTGCCAGCAGCTTGCGACCAACAGATAGCAATCAGCCCCAGCATTTT.

The rearrangement uses TRBV3-1 and TRBJ1-1, with TRBD1 as a possible D gene (6 bases). The germline V gene has CDR1 LGHDT and CDR2 YNNKEL (reference sequence). Between the trimmed V and J ends, which lost 1 base and 5 bases, there was a span of 14 bases. The CDR3 extends over 15 amino acids. The CDR3 sequence is CASSQAATGNTEAFF. The CDR3 nucleotides read TGTGCCAGCAGCCAAGCTGCAACAGGGAATACTGAAGCTTTCTTT.

The table lists this clonotype with a few counts. The rearrangement links TRBV12-3 or TRBV12-4 to TRBJ2-1, with 8 bases fitting TRBD1. The CDR3 is 14 residues long. Trimming took 7 bases from V and 5 from J; bases not matched to a gene: 7. The CDR3: CASTINRGNNEQFF. In nucleotides, the CDR3 is TGTGCCAGCACTATTAACAGGGGGAACAATGAGCAGTTCTTC.

This clonotype was detected only a few times. The genes are TRBV6-5 and TRBJ2-5, with D unclear. Trimming removed 3 bases at V and 4 bases at J, with 12 bases between. Germline loops: CDR1 MNHEY, CDR2 SVGAGI. This CDR3 contains 14 residues. The CDR3 is CASSYQHGGETQYF. The CDR3 nucleotides read TGTGCCAGCAGTTATCAGCACGGTGGAGAGACCCAGTACTTC.

This clonotype was seen more than once but under ten times. The V gene is TRBV6-1, the J gene TRBJ2-7, with D perhaps TRBD1 or TRBD2 (5 bases each). V gave up 6 bases and J gave up 0 bases, with 12 bases separating them. Germline assignment: CDR1 MNHNS and CDR2 SASEGT. The CDR3 loop spans 14 amino acids. The CDR3 sequence is CASRRDGDSYEQYF. Here the CDR3 DNA reads TGTGCCAGCAGAAGGGACGGAGACTCCTACGAGCAGTACTTC.

In its sample, this clonotype was seen a few times. The chain uses TRBV4-2 and TRBJ2-7; 8 bases line up with TRBD2. Germline trimming cut 3 bases from V and 4 bases from J; bases unmatched to any gene: 11. The germline gives CDR1 LGHNA, CDR2 YNFKEQ. This CDR3 region has 16 residues. The CDR3 region has the DNA TGTGCCAGCAGCCATGAAGTCGGAGGGACTAGGTACGAGCAGTACTTC. Translated, it gives CASSHEVGGTRYEQYF.

The gene calls are TRBV27 and TRBJ2-3; tentatively, D is TRBD2 (6 bases). Germline V gene data show CDR1 as MNHEY and CDR2 as SMNVEV (reference sequence). Trimming left V 5 bases short and J 0 bases short, with 12 bases between. The CDR3 has 15 residues. CDR3: CASSLAYTSTDTQYF. The CDR3 DNA sequence: TGTGCCAGCAGTCTAGCGTATACTAGCACAGATACGCAGTATTTT.

This clonotype was recorded a few times. This chain connects TRBV3-1 to TRBJ1-1; D remains ambiguous. Per germline, CDR1 LGHDT and CDR2 YNNKEL (reference sequence). V was trimmed by 1 base and J by 0 bases, leaving 15 bases between them. The CDR3 consists of 17 residues. The CDR3 protein is CASSQVVRAFMNTEAFF. CDR3 nucleotide sequence: TGTGCCAGCAGCCAAGTGGTGAGGGCCTTTATGAACACTGAAGCTTTCTTT. Filled out from reference TRBV3-1 and TRBJ1-1, the complete variable domain reads DTAVSQTPKYLVTQMGNDKSIKCEQNLGHDTMYWYKQDSKKFLKIMFSYNNKELIINETVPNRFSPKSPDKAHLNLHINSLELGDSAVYFCASSQVVRAFMNTEAFFGQGTRLTVV.

V and J are TRBV24-1 and TRBJ2-7; D is possibly TRBD1 (6 bases). Between the trimmed V and J ends, which lost 3 bases and 6 bases, there was a span of 14 bases. This CDR3 has 14 residues. Germline V lookup: CDR1 KGHDR, CDR2 SFDVKD. The chain's CDR3 is CATSDPGHLGEQYF. The CDR3 nucleotides read TGTGCCACCAGTGATCCGGGACACCTCGGCGAGCAGTACTTC.

This CDR3 is CASSQVSSRANTEAFF. CDR3 bases: TGCGCCAGCAGCCAAGTGTCGTCCAGGGCGAACACTGAAGCTTTCTTT. The chain joins TRBV4-1 to TRBJ1-1, with D tentatively TRBD1 (5 bases). CDR3 length equals 16 residues. The V end lost 1 base, the J end lost 1 base, and 13 bases lay between the germline ends. Germline CDR1 is MGHRA and CDR2 is YSYEKL.